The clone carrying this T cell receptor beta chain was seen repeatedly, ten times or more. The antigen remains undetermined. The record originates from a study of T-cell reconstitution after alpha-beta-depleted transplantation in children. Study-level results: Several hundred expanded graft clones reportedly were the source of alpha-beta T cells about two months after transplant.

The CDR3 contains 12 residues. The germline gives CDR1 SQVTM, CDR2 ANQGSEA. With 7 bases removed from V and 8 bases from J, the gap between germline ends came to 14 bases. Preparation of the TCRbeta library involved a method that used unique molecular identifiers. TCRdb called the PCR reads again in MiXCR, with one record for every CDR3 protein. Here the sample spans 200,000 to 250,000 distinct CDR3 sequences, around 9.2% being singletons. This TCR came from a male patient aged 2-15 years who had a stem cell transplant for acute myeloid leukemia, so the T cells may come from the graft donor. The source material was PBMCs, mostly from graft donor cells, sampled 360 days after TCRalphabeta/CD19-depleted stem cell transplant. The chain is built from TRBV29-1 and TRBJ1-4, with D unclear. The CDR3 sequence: CSGGGWKEKLFF. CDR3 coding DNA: TGCAGCGGGGGAGGGTGGAAGGAAAAACTGTTTTTT.